This TCR beta chain originates from a study of blood T cell repertoires in COVID-19. Study summary: Samples came from the United States, Italy and Spain, spanning acute and convalescent COVID-19. Sample material is recorded as cDNA or gDNA derived from T cells, B-cell-depleted T cells, or PBMCs.

Under the authors' procedure: Quantification of nucleated cells was approximated via reference gene primer amplification. TCRdb's table, derived via immunoSEQ multiplex PCR, lists solely in-frame clones and lacks some. The V and J calls and clone size were taken over from that table, and D and trimming were inferred from the DNA. The sample includes approximately 150,000 clones, roughly 89% seen only once; the top ten take around 8.3%. CDR1 and CDR2 from the germline V gene are SQVTM and ANQGSEA. V shed 6 bases and J 8 bases; nucleotides not matched to a gene: 8. CDR3 size: 12 residues. This TCR was sampled from a woman between 45 and 60 years old with active or convalescent COVID-19. The sequenced material came from peripheral blood. The gene calls are TRBV29-1 and TRBJ1-2, with 8 bases lining up with TRBD1. CDR3 sequence reads: CSVVAAGGGYTF. The CDR3 DNA reads TGCAGCGTCGTAGCTGCAGGGGGCGGCTACACCTTC.